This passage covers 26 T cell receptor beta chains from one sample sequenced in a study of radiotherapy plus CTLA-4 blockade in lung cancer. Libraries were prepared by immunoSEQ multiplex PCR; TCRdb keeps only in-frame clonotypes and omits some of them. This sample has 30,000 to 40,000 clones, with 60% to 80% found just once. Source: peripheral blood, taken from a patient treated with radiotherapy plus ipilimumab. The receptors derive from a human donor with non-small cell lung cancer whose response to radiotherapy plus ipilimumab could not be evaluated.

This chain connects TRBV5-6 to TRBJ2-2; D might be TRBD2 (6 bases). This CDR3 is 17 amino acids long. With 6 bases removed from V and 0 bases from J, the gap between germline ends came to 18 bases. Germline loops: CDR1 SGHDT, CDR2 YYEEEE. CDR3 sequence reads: CASTNDPGLSNTGELFF. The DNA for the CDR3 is TGTGCCAGCACCAATGATCCGGGACTTTCGAACACCGGGGAGCTGTTTTTT.

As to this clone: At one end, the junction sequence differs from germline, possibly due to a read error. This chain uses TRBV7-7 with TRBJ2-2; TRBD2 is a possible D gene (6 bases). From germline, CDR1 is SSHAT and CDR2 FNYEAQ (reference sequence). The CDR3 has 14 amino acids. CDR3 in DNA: TGTGCTAGCAGTTCGGGAGTGGGCACCGGGGAGCTGTTTTTT. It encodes CASSSGVGTGELFF.

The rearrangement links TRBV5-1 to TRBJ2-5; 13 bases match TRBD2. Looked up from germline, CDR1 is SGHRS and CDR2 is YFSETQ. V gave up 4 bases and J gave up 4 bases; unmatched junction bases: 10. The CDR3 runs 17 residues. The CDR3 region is CASSIGLAGVSGETQYF. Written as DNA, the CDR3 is TGCGCCAGCAGCATCGGACTAGCGGGAGTAAGTGGAGAGACCCAGTACTTC.

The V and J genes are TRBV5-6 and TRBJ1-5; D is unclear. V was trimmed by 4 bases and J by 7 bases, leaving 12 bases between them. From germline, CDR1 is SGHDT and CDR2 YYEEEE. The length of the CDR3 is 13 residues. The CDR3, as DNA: TGTGCCAGCAGCCTACGCCCCGGGCAGCCCCAGCATTTT. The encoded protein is CASSLRPGQPQHF.

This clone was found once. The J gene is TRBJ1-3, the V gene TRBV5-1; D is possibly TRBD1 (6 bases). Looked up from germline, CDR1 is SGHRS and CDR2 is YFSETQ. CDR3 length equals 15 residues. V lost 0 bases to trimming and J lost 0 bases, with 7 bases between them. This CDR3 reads CASSLDRASGNTIYF. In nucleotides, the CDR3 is TGCGCCAGCAGCTTGGACAGGGCCTCTGGAAACACCATATATTTT.

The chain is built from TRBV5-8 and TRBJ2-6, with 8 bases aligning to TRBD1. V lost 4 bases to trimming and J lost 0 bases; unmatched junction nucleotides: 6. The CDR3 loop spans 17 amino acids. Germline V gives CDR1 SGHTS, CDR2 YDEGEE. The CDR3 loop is CASSRTGNPSGANVLTF. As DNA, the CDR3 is TGTGCCAGCAGCAGGACAGGGAACCCCTCTGGGGCCAACGTCCTGACTTTC.

CDR3 in amino acids: CASSRGQGLANEKLFF. The CDR3 bases are TGTGCCAGCAGCCGAGGACAGGGCTTAGCTAATGAAAAACTGTTTTTT. This chain links TRBV7-6 with TRBJ1-4; 8 nucleotides line up with TRBD1. Germline V gives CDR1 SGHVS, CDR2 FNYEAQ. Trimming at V came to 5 bases and at J to 3 bases, leaving 8 bases not matched to a gene. The CDR3 runs 16 residues.

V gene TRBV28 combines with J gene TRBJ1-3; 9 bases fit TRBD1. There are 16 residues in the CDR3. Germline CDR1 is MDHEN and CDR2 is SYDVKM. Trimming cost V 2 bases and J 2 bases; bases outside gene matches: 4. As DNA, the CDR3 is TGTGCCAGCAGTTTACATGGGACAGGGACTGGAAACACCATATATTTT. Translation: CASSLHGTGTGNTIYF.

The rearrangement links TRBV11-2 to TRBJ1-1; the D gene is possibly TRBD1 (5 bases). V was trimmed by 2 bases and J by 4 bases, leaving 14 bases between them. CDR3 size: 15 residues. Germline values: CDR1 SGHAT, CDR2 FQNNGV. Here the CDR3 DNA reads TGTGCCAGCAGCTTATCGGAAAAGGGGTCCACTGAAGCTTTCTTT. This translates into CASSLSEKGSTEAFF.

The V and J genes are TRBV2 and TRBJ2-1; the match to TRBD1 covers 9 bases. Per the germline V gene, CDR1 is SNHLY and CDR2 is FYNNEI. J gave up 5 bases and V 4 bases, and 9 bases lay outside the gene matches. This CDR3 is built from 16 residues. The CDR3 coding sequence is TGTGCCAGCAGTGTAGTAACTAGGACAGGGGACAATGAGCAGTTCTTC. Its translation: CASSVVTRTGDNEQFF.

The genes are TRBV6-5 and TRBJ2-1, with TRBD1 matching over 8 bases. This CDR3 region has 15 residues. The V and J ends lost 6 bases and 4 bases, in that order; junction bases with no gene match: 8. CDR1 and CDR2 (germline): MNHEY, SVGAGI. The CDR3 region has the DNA TGTGCCAGCAGCCAGACCGGGACAGGATACAATGAGCAGTTCTTC. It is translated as CASSQTGTGYNEQFF.

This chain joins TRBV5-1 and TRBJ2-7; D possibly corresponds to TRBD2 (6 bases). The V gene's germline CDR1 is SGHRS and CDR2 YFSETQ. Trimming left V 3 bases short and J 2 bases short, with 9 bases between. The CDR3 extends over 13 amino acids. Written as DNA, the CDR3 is TGCGCCAGCAGCTCGGGAGTTGCCTACGAGCAGTACTTC. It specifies CASSSGVAYEQYF. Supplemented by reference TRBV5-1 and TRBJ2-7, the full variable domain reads KAGVTQTPRYLIKTRGQQVTLSCSPISGHRSVSWYQQTPGQGLQFLFEYFSETQRNKGNFPGRFSGRQFSNSRSEMNVSTLELGDSALYLCASSSGVAYEQYFGPGTRLTVT.

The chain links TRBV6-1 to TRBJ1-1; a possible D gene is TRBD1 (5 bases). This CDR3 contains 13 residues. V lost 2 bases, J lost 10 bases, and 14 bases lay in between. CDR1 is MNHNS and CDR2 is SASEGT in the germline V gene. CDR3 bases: TGTGCCAGCAGTGAAAGGGAACAGGCTTTAGCTTTCTTT. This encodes CASSEREQALAFF.

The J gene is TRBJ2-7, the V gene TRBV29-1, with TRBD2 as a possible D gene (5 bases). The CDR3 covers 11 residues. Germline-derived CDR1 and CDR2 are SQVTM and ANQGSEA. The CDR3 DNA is TGCGCGGGTAGCGATATCGACGAGCAGTACTTC. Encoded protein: CAGSDIDEQYF.

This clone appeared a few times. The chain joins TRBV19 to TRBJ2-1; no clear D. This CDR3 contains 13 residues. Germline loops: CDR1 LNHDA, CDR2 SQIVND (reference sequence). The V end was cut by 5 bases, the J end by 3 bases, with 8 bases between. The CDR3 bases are TGTGCCAGTAGTCTCGAGGACTACAATGAGCAGTTCTTC. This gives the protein CASSLEDYNEQFF.

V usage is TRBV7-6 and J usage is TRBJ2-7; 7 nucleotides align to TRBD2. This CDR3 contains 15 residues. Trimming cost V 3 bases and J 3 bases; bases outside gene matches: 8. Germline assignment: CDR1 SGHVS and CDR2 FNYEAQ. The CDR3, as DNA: TGTGCCAGCAGCTTGAGGGGAGGGGCGGGCTACGAGCAGTACTTC. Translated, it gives CASSLRGGAGYEQYF.

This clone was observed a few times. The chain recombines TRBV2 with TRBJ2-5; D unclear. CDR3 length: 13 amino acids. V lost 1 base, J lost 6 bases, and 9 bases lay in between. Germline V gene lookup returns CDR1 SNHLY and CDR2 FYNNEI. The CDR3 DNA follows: TGTGCCAGCAGTGAAGTGAGCGACCAGACCCAGTACTTC. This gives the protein CASSEVSDQTQYF.

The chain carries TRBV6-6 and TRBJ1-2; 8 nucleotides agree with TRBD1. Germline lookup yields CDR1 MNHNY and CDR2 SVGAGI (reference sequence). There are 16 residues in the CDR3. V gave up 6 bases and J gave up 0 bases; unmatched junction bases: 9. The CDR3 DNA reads TGTGCCAGCAGAACACCCACAGGGGGATCTAACTATGGCTACACCTTC. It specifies CASRTPTGGSNYGYTF.

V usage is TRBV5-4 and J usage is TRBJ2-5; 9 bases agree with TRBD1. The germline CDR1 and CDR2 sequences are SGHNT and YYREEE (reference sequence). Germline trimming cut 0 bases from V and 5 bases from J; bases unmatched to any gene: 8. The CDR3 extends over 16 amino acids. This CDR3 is CASSLVTGGPGETQYF. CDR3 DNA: TGTGCCAGCAGCTTGGTAACAGGGGGCCCGGGGGAGACCCAGTACTTC.

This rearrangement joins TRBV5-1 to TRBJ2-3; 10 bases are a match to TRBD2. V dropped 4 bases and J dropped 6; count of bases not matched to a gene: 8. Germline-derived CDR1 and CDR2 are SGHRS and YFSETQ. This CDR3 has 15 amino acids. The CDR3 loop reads CASSLAGAPGDTQYF. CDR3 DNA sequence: TGCGCCAGCAGCCTAGCGGGAGCCCCGGGGGATACGCAGTATTTT.

Here the CDR3 DNA reads TGTGCCAGCAGCTTCCGTTACGAGCAGTACTTC. Translating gives CASSFRYEQYF. The chain uses TRBV5-8 and TRBJ2-7; no clear D. This CDR3 comprises 11 residues. CDR1 SGHTS and CDR2 YDEGEE come from the germline V gene. V was shortened by 2 bases and J by 4 bases, with 4 bases between the two germline ends.

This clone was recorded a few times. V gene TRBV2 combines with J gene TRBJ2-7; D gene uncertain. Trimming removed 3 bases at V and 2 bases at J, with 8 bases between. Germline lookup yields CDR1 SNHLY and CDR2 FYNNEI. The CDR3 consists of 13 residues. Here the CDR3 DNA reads TGTGCCAGCAGTGACAGAAGTACCTACGAGCAGTACTTC. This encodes CASSDRSTYEQYF.

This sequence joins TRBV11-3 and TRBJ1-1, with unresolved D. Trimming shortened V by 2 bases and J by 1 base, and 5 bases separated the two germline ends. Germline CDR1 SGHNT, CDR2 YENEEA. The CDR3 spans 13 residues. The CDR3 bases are TGTGCCAGCAGCTTACTAGAGAACACTGAAGCTTTCTTT. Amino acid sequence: CASSLLENTEAFF. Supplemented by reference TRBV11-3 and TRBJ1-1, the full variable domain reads EAGVVQSPRYKIIEKKQPVAFWCNPISGHNTLYWYLQNLGQGPELLIRYENEEAVDDSQLPKDRFSAERLKGVDSTLKIQPAELGDSAVYLCASSLLENTEAFFGQGTRLTVV.

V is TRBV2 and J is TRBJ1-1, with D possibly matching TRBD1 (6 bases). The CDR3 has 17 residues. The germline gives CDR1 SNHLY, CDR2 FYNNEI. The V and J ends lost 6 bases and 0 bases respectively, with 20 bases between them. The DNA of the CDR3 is TGTGCCAGCAGCCTTCGGGACACCTTTTCCATGAACACTGAAGCTTTCTTT. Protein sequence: CASSLRDTFSMNTEAFF.

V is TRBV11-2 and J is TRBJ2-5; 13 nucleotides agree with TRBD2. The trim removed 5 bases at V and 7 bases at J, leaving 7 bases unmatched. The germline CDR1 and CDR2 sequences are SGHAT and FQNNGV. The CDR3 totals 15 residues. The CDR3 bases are TGTGCCAGCAGCCCGGGGACTAGCGGGACCGTGACCCAGTACTTC. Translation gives CASSPGTSGTVTQYF.

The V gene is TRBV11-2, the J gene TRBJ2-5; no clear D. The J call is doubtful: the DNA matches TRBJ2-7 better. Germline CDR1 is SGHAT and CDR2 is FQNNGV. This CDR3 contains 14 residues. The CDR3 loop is CASSLEEFSHEQYF. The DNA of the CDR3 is TGTGCCAGCAGCTTAGAAGAGTTTTCCCACGAGCAGTACTTC.